One sample yielded the 26 T cell receptor beta chains listed below, sequenced in a study of T cell responses to AZD1222 COVID-19 vaccine. Sequencing used immunoSEQ multiplex PCR; TCRdb keeps in-frame clones, though not all of them. Among about 86,000 clones, roughly 86% were seen once, and the ten largest hold about 7.1%. The specimen comprised peripheral blood, sampled 28 days after the second AZD1222 dose. These receptors came from an adult who received the AZD1222 COVID-19 vaccine.

V and J are TRBV7-9 and TRBJ1-1, with D possibly TRBD1 on 6 matching bases. Germline lookup yields CDR1 SEHNR and CDR2 FQNEAQ (reference sequence). The ends were cut back, 1 base at V and 3 bases at J, with 9 bases in the middle. The CDR3 totals 14 residues. The CDR3 loop is CASSLVRGDTEAFF. The CDR3 region has the DNA TGTGCCAGCAGCTTAGTCAGGGGAGACACTGAAGCTTTCTTT.

This chain connects TRBV7-9 to TRBJ1-1, with a possible D match to TRBD1 (5 bases). V shed 1 base and J shed 0 bases, with 15 bases lying between them. The CDR3 has 17 residues. Germline values: CDR1 SEHNR, CDR2 FQNEAQ (reference sequence). The CDR3 DNA reads as TGTGCCAGCAGCTTAGAAAGTAGGGGCATAATGAACACTGAAGCTTTCTTT. Translating it yields CASSLESRGIMNTEAFF.

The rearrangement uses TRBV15 and TRBJ2-1; D is uncertain. V was pared by 1 base and J by 6 bases, with 16 bases between. CDR3 size: 16 residues. CDR1 and CDR2 (germline): LNHNV, YYDKDF (reference sequence). CDR3 loop: CATSRARPQASNEQFF. The CDR3 bases are TGTGCCACCAGCAGAGCTCGGCCACAAGCCTCCAATGAGCAGTTCTTC.

This clone was recorded only once. The rearrangement links TRBV6-6 to TRBJ2-1; unclear D gene. The CDR3 totals 13 residues. Germline CDR1 MNHNY, CDR2 SVGAGI (reference sequence). V dropped 1 base and J dropped 1 base, with 2 bases sitting between them. The DNA of the CDR3 is TGTGCCAGCAGTTACTATTCCTACAATGAGCAGTTCTTC. Its protein product is CASSYYSYNEQFF.

The rearrangement uses TRBV4-1 and TRBJ2-1; the match to TRBD2 covers 7 bases. The CDR3 length is 22 residues. The V segment lost 0 bases and the J segment 0 bases; nucleotides outside the gene matches: 20. Germline V CDR1 and CDR2: MGHRA, YSYEKL. The DNA of the CDR3 is TGCGCCAGCAGCCAAGATTGGCAAGCGCTAGCGGTTCCAATCAGCTCCTACAATGAGCAGTTCTTC. Translation gives CASSQDWQALAVPISSYNEQFF.

CDR3 nucleotides: TGTGCCAGCAGCCCTCATCTAGCGGGAGGCTCATTTAATGAGCAGTTCTTC. This codes for CASSPHLAGGSFNEQFF. The chain combines TRBV6-2 or TRBV6-3 with TRBJ2-1; the match to TRBD2 covers 11 bases. This CDR3 is 17 amino acids long. Germline-derived CDR1 and CDR2 are MNHEY and SVGEGT. The V and J ends lost 6 bases and 7 bases, in that order; junction bases with no gene match: 14.

V and J are TRBV5-1 and TRBJ2-1; 7 positions agree with TRBD2. The CDR3 runs to 14 residues. Germline CDR1 is SGHRS and CDR2 is YFSETQ. V gave up 1 base and J gave up 5 bases; unmatched junction bases: 3. The CDR3: CASSLFAGDNEQFF. In DNA, the CDR3 is TGCGCCAGCAGCTTGTTTGCGGGAGACAATGAGCAGTTCTTC.

V and J are TRBV21-1 and TRBJ1-2; TRBD1 was called by the table and not checked on the DNA. TRBV21-1 is labeled a pseudogene. This CDR3 spans 10 amino acids. This CDR3 is CASNPGDRSF. The CDR3 DNA is TGTGCCAGCAACCCAGGGGACAGGTCCTTC.

The genes are TRBV27 and TRBJ2-1; D gene uncertain. The CDR3 totals 13 residues. Germline V gene sequence: CDR1 MNHEY, CDR2 SMNVEV (reference sequence). V dropped 2 bases and J dropped 5 bases, with 7 bases sitting between them. Written as DNA, the CDR3 is TGTGCCAGCAGTTTACTAGGTAACAATGAGCAGTTCTTC. This translates into CASSLLGNNEQFF.

This chain joins TRBV18 and TRBJ1-5, with TRBD1 matching 11 bases. The V gene end was trimmed by 4 bases and the J gene end by 0 bases; junction bases not matched to a gene: 8. This CDR3 region has 18 residues. From germline, CDR1 is KGHSH and CDR2 LQKENI. CDR3: CASSRTGQGELSNQPQHF. The DNA for the CDR3 is TGTGCCAGCTCACGAACGGGACAGGGGGAGCTTAGCAATCAGCCCCAGCATTTT.

The chain links TRBV5-1 to TRBJ2-1; 7 bases match TRBD2. V shed 6 bases and J 6 bases; nucleotides not matched to a gene: 6. This CDR3 has 13 residues. Germline V gene sequence: CDR1 SGHRS, CDR2 YFSETQ. CDR3 sequence: CASTPGGGNEQFF. In nucleotides, the CDR3 is TGCGCCAGCACTCCGGGAGGTGGCAATGAGCAGTTCTTC.

This clone came up a few times. The CDR3 here is CASSYDKGSEQYF. Here the CDR3 DNA reads TGTGCCAGCAGTTACGACAAAGGGAGCGAGCAGTACTTC. This chain links TRBV6-5 with TRBJ2-7; the D gene is possibly TRBD2 (5 bases). Germline CDR1 reads MNHEY; CDR2 reads SVGAGI. The V and J ends lost 2 bases and 6 bases respectively, with 11 bases between them. This CDR3 comprises 13 residues.

V and J are TRBV18 and TRBJ1-5; D perhaps matches TRBD1 (6 bases). This CDR3 contains 15 residues. V gave up 4 bases and J gave up 5 bases, with 15 bases separating them. Germline assignment: CDR1 KGHSH and CDR2 LQKENI. CDR3 residues: CASSRTGQPDQPQHF. The CDR3 nucleotides read TGTGCCAGCTCACGAACAGGACAGCCCGATCAGCCCCAGCATTTT. The complete variable domain, with remaining parts taken from reference TRBV18 and TRBJ1-5, reads NAGVMQNPRHLVRRRGQEARLRCSPMKGHSHVYWYRQLPEEGLKFMVYLQKENIIDESGMPKERFSAEFPKEGPSILRIQQVVRGDSAAYFCASSRTGQPDQPQHFGDGTRLSIL.

For this clone: Other DNA sequences in this sample translate to the same CDR3. The gene calls are TRBV5-6 and TRBJ1-4; D unresolved. V lost 0 bases, J lost 7 bases, and 7 bases lay in between. From germline, CDR1 is SGHDT and CDR2 YYEEEE. The CDR3 is made up of 13 amino acids. The CDR3 reads CASSLVRSEKLFF. The CDR3 DNA follows: TGTGCCAGCAGCTTGGTACGGTCTGAAAAACTGTTTTTT.

The chain employs TRBV4-1 and TRBJ2-7, with D perhaps given as TRBD1 or TRBD2 (6 bases each). V was trimmed by 7 bases and J by 5 bases, leaving 9 bases between them. The germline V gene encodes CDR1 MGHRA and CDR2 YSYEKL. This CDR3 is built from 11 residues. Here the CDR3 reads CASKRGDEQYF. The CDR3 nucleotides read TGCGCCAGCAAGAGGGGGGACGAGCAGTACTTC.

The J gene is TRBJ2-7, the V gene TRBV5-5; D might be TRBD1 (5 bases). This CDR3 spans 16 amino acids. The V end was cut by 0 bases, the J end by 1 base, with 14 bases between. Per germline, CDR1 SGHKS and CDR2 YYEKEE (reference sequence). The CDR3 nucleotides are TGTGCCAGCAGCTTGGAGGCGTTTGGGGCTTCCTACGAGCAGTACTTC. Amino acid sequence: CASSLEAFGASYEQYF.

V usage is TRBV4-1 and J usage is TRBJ1-5; D call uncertain. Germline V lookup: CDR1 MGHRA, CDR2 YSYEKL. V shed 1 base and J shed 7 bases, with 17 bases lying between them. The length of the CDR3 is 16 residues. CDR3 amino acids: CASSQGGSLYFQPQHF. In DNA, the CDR3 is TGCGCCAGCAGCCAAGGCGGCAGCTTATATTTCCAGCCCCAGCATTTT.

The V and J genes are TRBV14 and TRBJ1-2; 10 bases match TRBD1. V lost 0 bases, J lost 6 bases, and 7 bases stayed unmatched. This CDR3 has 16 residues. CDR1 and CDR2 (germline): SGHDN, FVKESK. The CDR3 spells CASSQDWDRGPNGYTF. The CDR3 DNA is TGTGCCAGCAGCCAAGACTGGGACAGGGGACCGAATGGCTACACCTTC.

V usage is TRBV11-3 and J usage is TRBJ2-1; 8 nucleotides agree with TRBD2. V lost 5 bases, J lost 3 bases, and 6 bases stayed unmatched. This CDR3 has 15 residues. Germline V gene data show CDR1 as SGHNT and CDR2 as YENEEA. CDR3 sequence reads: CASSPTLAGYNEQFF. CDR3 DNA: TGTGCCAGCAGCCCAACCCTAGCGGGCTACAATGAGCAGTTCTTC.

This chain joins TRBV24-1 and TRBJ1-5, with a possible D match to TRBD1 (5 bases). The CDR3 consists of 16 residues. Germline V CDR1 and CDR2: KGHDR, SFDVKD. Trimming pared 4 bases from V and 2 bases from J, leaving 14 bases between. The CDR3 reads CATSDTRLGGNQPQHF. CDR3 DNA sequence: TGTGCCACCAGTGACACCCGATTGGGGGGCAATCAGCCCCAGCATTTT.

CDR3 coding DNA: TGCAGCGCCGGGACTAGCGGGATGAACATTCAGTACTTC. This codes for CSAGTSGMNIQYF. V gene TRBV29-1 combines with J gene TRBJ2-4, with TRBD2 matching over 13 bases. The CDR3 covers 13 residues. CDR1 is SQVTM, CDR2 ANQGSEA, per germline. Trimming removed 7 bases from V and 7 bases from J; junction bases left unmatched: 4.

The chain has TRBV11-2 and TRBJ1-1; weak D call: TRBD1 (6 bases). The germline gives CDR1 SGHAT, CDR2 FQNNGV. This CDR3 is 17 amino acids long. The V gene lost 2 bases and the J gene lost 0 bases, with 16 bases spanning the gap. The CDR3 region is CASSLRQAGLLNTEAFF. For the CDR3, the DNA is TGTGCCAGCAGCTTACGACAGGCTGGGCTCCTGAACACTGAAGCTTTCTTT. Complete variable domain (other parts from reference TRBV11-2 and TRBJ1-1): EAGVAQSPRYKIIEKRQSVAFWCNPISGHATLYWYQQILGQGPKLLIQFQNNGVVDDSQLPKDRFSAERLKGVDSTLKIQPAKLEDSAVYLCASSLRQAGLLNTEAFFGQGTRLTVV.

The chain carries TRBV7-9 and TRBJ2-4; no clear D. The ends were cut back, 3 bases at V and 10 bases at J, with 13 bases in the middle. This CDR3 spans 13 amino acids. CDR1 SEHNR and CDR2 FQNEAQ come from the germline V gene (reference sequence). Here the CDR3 DNA reads TGTGCCAGCAGCTTTTCCGAGGTGGGAATTCAGTACTTC. It codes for CASSFSEVGIQYF.

This chain uses TRBV10-2 with TRBJ1-6; D is ambiguous. CDR3 length: 15 amino acids. The ends were cut back, 0 bases at V and 9 bases at J, with 12 bases in the middle. CDR1 and CDR2 from the germline V gene are WSHSY and SAAADI. The CDR3 protein is CASSESFPGRSPLHF. Written as DNA, the CDR3 is TGCGCCAGCAGTGAGTCGTTCCCCGGTCGTTCACCCCTCCACTTT.

Points on this clone: Mismatch with germline at one junction end may stem from a read error. As DNA, the CDR3 is TGTGCTAGCAGCCTAGCGGGACAGGGTTTGAACACTGAAGCTTTCTTT. It translates to CASSLAGQGLNTEAFF. The V gene is TRBV7-7, the J gene TRBJ1-1, with 9 bases lining up with TRBD1. Looked up from germline, CDR1 is SSHAT and CDR2 is FNYEAQ (reference sequence). The CDR3 consists of 16 residues.

This rearrangement joins TRBV19 to TRBJ1-2; 8 positions match TRBD1. V trimming: 5 bases; J trimming: 3 bases; junction bases outside the gene matches: 2. Germline CDR1 is LNHDA and CDR2 is SQIVND (reference sequence). This CDR3 has 13 residues. The chain's CDR3 is CASSPQGDYGYTF. DNA of the CDR3: TGTGCCAGTAGTCCACAGGGGGACTATGGCTACACCTTC.